The next 24 T cell receptor beta chains were all read from a single sample in a study of Ad26.COV2.S vaccination and SARS-CoV-2 variants. Clones were sequenced by immunoSEQ multiplex PCR, and TCRdb holds only the in-frame ones, with some missing. Found here are about 350,000 clones, around 86% of them singletons; the top ten hold roughly 3.2%. Treatment of the sample: some 20 received Ad26.COV2.S at low or high dose, single or two shots; 5 received placebo; per-sample allocation not given. Each sample was drawn 63 days after the first injection (of vaccine or placebo). Source: peripheral blood, taken in a trial of Ad26.COV2.S vaccine versus placebo. The receptors were sampled from a person between 18 and 65 years old who received the Ad26.COV2.S COVID-19 vaccine or a placebo.

The gene calls are TRBV7-9 and TRBJ2-3, with D possibly matching TRBD2 (7 bases). CDR1 and CDR2 (germline): SEHNR, FQNEAQ (reference sequence). Trimming cost V 5 bases and J 2 bases, with 20 bases left between them. The CDR3 is 17 residues long. The CDR3 loop reads CASSPFDAGAFTDTQYF. CDR3 coding DNA: TGTGCCAGCAGCCCCTTCGACGCGGGGGCCTTCACAGATACGCAGTATTTT.

This clone was seen more than once but under ten times. The chain recombines TRBV4-2 with TRBJ1-1; 7 positions match TRBD1. The V gene end was trimmed by 0 bases and the J gene end by 4 bases; junction bases not matched to a gene: 5. The germline V gene has CDR1 LGHNA and CDR2 YNFKEQ. The CDR3 consists of 15 residues. CDR3 DNA sequence: TGTGCCAGCAGCCAAGATGACAGGGCGCCCACTGAAGCTTTCTTT. As protein: CASSQDDRAPTEAFF.

This chain links TRBV5-1 with TRBJ2-7, with a tentative D call TRBD1 (6 bases). This CDR3 contains 14 residues. Trimming shortened V by 3 bases and J by 4 bases, and 14 bases separated the two germline ends. The germline CDR1 and CDR2 sequences are SGHRS and YFSETQ. CDR3 DNA: TGCGCCAGCAGCTCCAACGACAGGACGTACGAGCAGTACTTC. Residues: CASSSNDRTYEQYF. Drawing the rest from reference TRBV5-1 and TRBJ2-7, the complete variable domain is KAGVTQTPRYLIKTRGQQVTLSCSPISGHRSVSWYQQTPGQGLQFLFEYFSETQRNKGNFPGRFSGRQFSNSRSEMNVSTLELGDSALYLCASSSNDRTYEQYFGPGTRLTVT.

Turning to this clone: Other nucleotide sequences from this sample produce the same CDR3. This rearrangement joins TRBV20-1 to TRBJ1-2, with unresolved D. The CDR3 has 11 amino acids. CDR1 DFQATT and CDR2 SNEGSKA come from the germline V gene (reference sequence). V shed 1 base and J shed 4 bases, with 4 bases lying between them. The CDR3 DNA is TGCAGTGCTAGAGTCCCCTATGGCTACACCTTC. This sequence encodes CSARVPYGYTF.

The chain combines TRBV4-1 with TRBJ2-7; weak D call: TRBD1 (6 bases). This CDR3 has 17 residues. V dropped 0 bases and J dropped 3 bases, with 18 bases sitting between them. CDR1 is MGHRA and CDR2 is YSYEKL in the germline V gene. CDR3 protein: CASSQDPGRGPGYEQYF. The CDR3 nucleotides read TGCGCCAGCAGCCAAGACCCTGGCAGGGGCCCCGGCTACGAGCAGTACTTC.

The chain carries TRBV7-9 and TRBJ2-7; unclear D gene. Germline CDR1 SEHNR, CDR2 FQNEAQ (reference sequence). V gave up 1 base and J gave up 5 bases, with 12 bases separating them. The CDR3 contains 14 residues. The CDR3 here is CASSLGVSGDEQYF. The CDR3 DNA reads TGTGCCAGCAGCTTAGGAGTTTCAGGCGACGAGCAGTACTTC. Drawing the rest from reference TRBV7-9 and TRBJ2-7, the complete variable domain is DTGVSQNPRHKITKRGQNVTFRCDPISEHNRLYWYRQTLGQGPEFLTYFQNEAQLEKSRLLSDRFSAERPKGSFSTLEIQRTEQGDSAMYLCASSLGVSGDEQYFGPGTRLTVT.

This rearrangement joins TRBV7-2 to TRBJ1-6; a weak D match, TRBD1 (5 bases). This CDR3 has 13 amino acids. With 10 bases removed from V and 3 bases from J, the gap between germline ends came to 10 bases. CDR1 and CDR2 (germline): SGHTA, FQGNSA. The CDR3 here is CATGTNYNSPLHF. The DNA for the CDR3 is TGTGCCACAGGGACGAACTATAATTCACCCCTCCACTTT.

The chain employs TRBV6-6 and TRBJ1-5; 10 bases align to TRBD1. With 6 bases clipped from V and 4 bases from J, the junction kept 9 bases outside the gene matches. The CDR3 spans 16 residues. Per the germline V gene, CDR1 is MNHNY and CDR2 is SVGAGI (reference sequence). The CDR3 is CASSPTTGGRNQPQHF. Here the CDR3 DNA reads TGTGCCAGCAGCCCAACGACAGGGGGCCGTAATCAGCCCCAGCATTTT.

Here the CDR3 reads CASSLRRRSNTGELFF. The CDR3 DNA reads as TGTGCCAGCAGCTTAAGACGGCGATCGAACACCGGGGAGCTGTTTTTT. The chain combines TRBV7-3 with TRBJ2-2; no clear D gene. The CDR3 totals 16 residues. V lost 1 base and J lost 0, with 9 bases in between. Germline assignment: CDR1 SGHTA and CDR2 FQGTGA.

J is TRBJ2-3 and V is TRBV6-4; 10 bases are shared with TRBD2. Losses at the gene ends were 4 bases for V and 0 bases for J; bases not matched to a gene: 4. The germline CDR1 and CDR2 sequences are MRHNA and SNTAGT. CDR3 length: 16 residues. CDR3 sequence reads: CASSGQAGGSTDTQYF. Written as DNA, the CDR3 is TGTGCCAGCAGTGGTCAAGCGGGGGGGAGCACAGATACGCAGTATTTT.

The chain has TRBV7-2 and TRBJ2-2; 10 nucleotides match TRBD2. With V trimmed by 2 bases and J by 3 bases, 6 bases remained unmatched. CDR1 and CDR2 (germline): SGHTA, FQGNSA. CDR3 size: 17 residues. For the CDR3, the DNA is TGTGCCAGCAGCTTAACGGCTAGCGGGGGCCACACCGGGGAGCTGTTTTTT. The encoded protein is CASSLTASGGHTGELFF.

The gene calls are TRBV18 and TRBJ2-2; D is unresolved. The V and J ends lost 6 bases and 3 bases respectively, with 17 bases between them. The germline V gene has CDR1 KGHSH and CDR2 LQKENI. CDR3 length: 16 residues. The CDR3 region is CASSLTGVLDTGELFF. The CDR3 nucleotides are TGTGCCAGCTCTCTCACTGGGGTTTTGGACACCGGGGAGCTGTTTTTT.

J is TRBJ2-3 and V is TRBV5-1; 8 bases agree with TRBD2. J was trimmed by 4 bases and V by 0 bases; bases with no gene match: 1. Germline V gives CDR1 SGHRS, CDR2 YFSETQ. CDR3 size: 14 residues. The CDR3 is CASSLGTSSDTQYF. Written as DNA, the CDR3 is TGCGCCAGCAGCTTGGGGACTAGCTCAGATACGCAGTATTTT.

V gene TRBV19 combines with J gene TRBJ2-1; D is unclear. The V gene's germline CDR1 is LNHDA and CDR2 SQIVND (reference sequence). This CDR3 is 11 amino acids long. V gave up 5 bases and J gave up 8 bases, with 7 bases separating them. Here the CDR3 reads CASSVGYEQFF. CDR3 coding DNA: TGTGCCAGTAGTGTGGGTTATGAGCAGTTCTTC. Together with reference TRBV19 and TRBJ2-1, the CDR3 gives the full variable domain: DGGITQSPKYLFRKEGQNVTLSCEQNLNHDAMYWYRQDPGQGLRLIYYSQIVNDFQKGDIAEGYSVSREKKESFPLTVTSAQKNPTAFYLCASSVGYEQFFGPGTRLTVL.

V gene TRBV6-6 combines with J gene TRBJ1-2, with a tentative D call TRBD1 (6 bases). This CDR3 is built from 15 residues. The V gene lost 2 bases and the J gene lost 4 bases, with 14 bases spanning the gap. The germline CDR1 and CDR2 sequences are MNHNY and SVGAGI (reference sequence). Written as DNA, the CDR3 is TGTGCCAGCAGTTACGACCCCGGGACAATCTATGGCTACACCTTC. Translated: CASSYDPGTIYGYTF.

The chain is built from TRBV4-2 and TRBJ1-1; the D gene is possibly TRBD1 (5 bases). The germline V gene has CDR1 LGHNA and CDR2 YNFKEQ. The CDR3 contains 12 residues. The V end lost 1 base, the J end lost 5 bases, and 5 bases lay between the germline ends. DNA of the CDR3: TGTGCCAGCAGCCAAGCAGGGACTGAAGCTTTCTTT. Translation: CASSQAGTEAFF.

This chain links TRBV4-1 with TRBJ2-3; D possibly corresponds to TRBD2 (6 bases). Germline-derived CDR1 and CDR2 are MGHRA and YSYEKL. Deletions cut 5 bases from V and 2 bases from J, with 8 bases between. The CDR3 runs to 13 residues. As DNA, the CDR3 is TGCGCCAGCAGCGGGGGGTTCACAGATACGCAGTATTTT. It specifies CASSGGFTDTQYF.

This chain connects TRBV5-8 to TRBJ1-1; D possibly corresponds to TRBD1 (6 bases). The germline V gene encodes CDR1 SGHTS and CDR2 YDEGEE. The CDR3 is 13 residues long. Trimming stripped 3 bases from V and 5 bases from J, with 11 bases between. The CDR3 coding sequence is TGTGCCAGCAGCTGGGGGGGGCGGACTGAAGCTTTCTTT. Protein sequence: CASSWGGRTEAFF.

This sequence joins TRBV2 and TRBJ1-5; D is undetermined. Germline-derived CDR1 and CDR2 are SNHLY and FYNNEI. Trimming removed 3 bases from V and 5 bases from J, with 14 bases in between. CDR3 length equals 15 residues. The DNA of the CDR3 is TGTGCCAGCAGTGACCACATGAGCCCCTATCAGCCCCAGCATTTT. It translates to CASSDHMSPYQPQHF.

This rearrangement joins TRBV6-4 to TRBJ2-7; perhaps TRBD1 as D (5 bases). Trimming removed 2 bases at V and 9 bases at J, with 14 bases between. The CDR3 is 13 amino acids. In germline, CDR1 is MRHNA, CDR2 SNTAGT. The CDR3 DNA sequence: TGTGCCAGCAGTGACCTATGGGGCTCACGGCAGTACTTC. It encodes CASSDLWGSRQYF.

In its sample, this clone was seen once. The chain has TRBV13 and TRBJ2-3, with 8 bases fitting TRBD2. CDR3 length equals 17 residues. The junction had 10 bases not matched to a gene; V was cut back by 5 bases and J by 0 bases. Looked up from germline, CDR1 is PRHDT and CDR2 is FYEKMQ (reference sequence). The CDR3 protein is CASSPARERGSTDTQYF. CDR3 nucleotide sequence: TGTGCCAGCAGCCCAGCCCGGGAGCGGGGGAGCACAGATACGCAGTATTTT.

The sample holds a few counts of this clone. The chain is built from TRBV7-6 and TRBJ1-6, with 7 positions matching TRBD1. CDR1 is SGHVS and CDR2 is FNYEAQ in the germline V gene. The CDR3 length is 15 residues. V lost 0 bases and J lost 10; bases outside the gene matches: 6. The CDR3 reads CASSLAYRGNSPLHF. The CDR3 nucleotides are TGTGCCAGCAGCTTAGCGTACAGGGGCAACTCACCCCTCCACTTT.

The CDR3 coding sequence is TGTGCCAGCAGCCAAGATCGCCAGGGCACTAATGAAAAACTGTTTTTT. Translating it yields CASSQDRQGTNEKLFF. J is TRBJ1-4 and V is TRBV4-2; D perhaps matches TRBD1 (5 bases). Trimming took 0 bases from V and 2 from J, leaving 10 bases between them. Germline V gene data show CDR1 as LGHNA and CDR2 as YNFKEQ. The length of the CDR3 is 16 residues.

The rearrangement joins TRBV10-3 to TRBJ2-2, with 8 bases matching TRBD1. CDR3 length: 15 residues. Germline CDR1 ENHRY, CDR2 SYGVKD. Trimming removed 3 bases from V and 6 bases from J; junction bases left unmatched: 6. This CDR3 is CAISDPGQEPGELFF. DNA for the CDR3: TGTGCCATCAGTGACCCGGGACAGGAGCCCGGGGAGCTGTTTTTT.